This TCR beta chain came from a study of blood T cell repertoires in COVID-19. Study in general: From T cells, B-cell-depleted T cells, or PBMCs came the material, which was cDNA or gDNA.

The ends lost 5 bases at V and 9 bases at J; junction bases unmatched: 16. The length of the CDR3 is 15 residues. The germline gives CDR1 SQVTM, CDR2 ANQGSEA. Assay used: immunoSEQ multiplex PCR; TCRdb lists only in-frame clones, some missing. The table has 400,000 to 450,000 clones, about nine tenths seen once. This sequence was found in a man aged 18 to 30 who had recovered from COVID-19. The chain joins TRBV29-1 to TRBJ2-3; 8 bases are shared with TRBD2. Source material: PBMCs or T cells enriched from blood (not recorded which). CDR3 protein: CSVSGVGAGDATQYF. CDR3 coding DNA: TGCAGCGTTTCCGGAGTGGGAGCGGGAGACGCAACGCAGTATTTT.